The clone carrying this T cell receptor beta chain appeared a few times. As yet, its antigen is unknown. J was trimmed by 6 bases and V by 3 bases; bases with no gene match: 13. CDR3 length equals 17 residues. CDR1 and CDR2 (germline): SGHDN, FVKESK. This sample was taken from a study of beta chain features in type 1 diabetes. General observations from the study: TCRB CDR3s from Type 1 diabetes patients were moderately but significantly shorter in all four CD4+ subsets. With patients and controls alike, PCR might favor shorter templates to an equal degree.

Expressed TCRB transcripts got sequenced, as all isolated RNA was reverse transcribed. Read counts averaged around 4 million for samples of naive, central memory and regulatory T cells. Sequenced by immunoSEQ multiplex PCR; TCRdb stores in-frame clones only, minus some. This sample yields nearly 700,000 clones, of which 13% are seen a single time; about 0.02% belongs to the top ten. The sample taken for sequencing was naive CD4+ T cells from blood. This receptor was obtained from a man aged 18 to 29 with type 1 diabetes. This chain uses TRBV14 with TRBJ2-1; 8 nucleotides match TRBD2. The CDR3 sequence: CASSQMGREGGGNEQFF. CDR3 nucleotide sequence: TGTGCCAGCAGCCAGATGGGCCGGGAGGGAGGCGGCAATGAGCAGTTCTTC. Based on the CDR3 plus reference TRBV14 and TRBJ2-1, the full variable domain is EAGVTQFPSHSVIEKGQTVTLRCDPISGHDNLYWYRRVMGKEIKFLLHFVKESKQDESGMPNNRFLAERTGGTYSTLKVQPAELEDSGVYFCASSQMGREGGGNEQFFGPGTRLTVL.